Sequencing of this TCR beta chain was carried out in a study of T cells in Graves' hyperthyroidism and ophthalmopathy. Study-wide findings and caveats: Ophthalmopathy could be told apart from stable hyperthyroidism with a 13 V-J model. The majority of expanded thyroid clonotypes above 0.001 also appeared in blood. Before onset, by a median of approximately 5.9 months, the model predicted ophthalmopathy.

Germline trimming cut 2 bases from V and 6 bases from J; bases unmatched to any gene: 7. CDR1 and CDR2 from the germline V gene are SGHVS and FNYEAQ. The CDR3 has 14 amino acids. Amplification yielded TCR beta CDR3 regions, with RNA transcripts as the source. First-round RT-PCR targeting the TCR CDR3 was performed with the HTBI primer set. Each CDR3 protein gets one entry after TCRdb re-called the multiplex PCR reads with MiXCR. The sample lists hundreds of thousands of distinct CDR3 sequences, 15% to 20% occurring once. PBMCs came from 9 to 10 ml fresh peripheral blood. Of note for this clonotype: Its antigen is still unknown.

Material: blood. The chain combines TRBV7-6 with TRBJ2-7; TRBD2 matches 7 bases. The TCR originated in a man in his forties with Graves' ophthalmopathy. Here the CDR3 reads CASSLNGGLGEQYF. CDR3 nucleotides: TGTGCCAGCAGCTTAAACGGGGGGTTGGGCGAGCAGTACTTC.